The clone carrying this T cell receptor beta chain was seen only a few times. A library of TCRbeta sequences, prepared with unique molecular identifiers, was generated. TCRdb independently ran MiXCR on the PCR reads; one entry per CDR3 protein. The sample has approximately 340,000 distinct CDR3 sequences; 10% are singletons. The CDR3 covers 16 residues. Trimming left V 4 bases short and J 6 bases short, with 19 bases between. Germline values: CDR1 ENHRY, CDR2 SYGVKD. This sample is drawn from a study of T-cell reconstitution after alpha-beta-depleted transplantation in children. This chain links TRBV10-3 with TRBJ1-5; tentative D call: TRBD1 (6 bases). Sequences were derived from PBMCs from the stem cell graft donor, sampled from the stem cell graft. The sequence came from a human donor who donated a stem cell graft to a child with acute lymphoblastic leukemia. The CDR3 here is CAISGSGRGLRQPQHF. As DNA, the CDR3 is TGTGCCATCAGTGGAAGCGGCAGGGGTTTACGTCAGCCCCAGCATTTT.